This TCR beta chain is from a study of blood T cell repertoires in COVID-19. As for the study in general: Spain, Italy and the United States supplied samples that represented acute and convalescent COVID-19. The analysed material was cDNA or gDNA that came from T cells, B-cell-depleted T cells, or PBMCs.

Original methodology: Nucleated cell number was recorded as an estimate derived from reference gene primer amplification. The assay was immunoSEQ multiplex PCR, and TCRdb's table has in-frame clones only and misses some. V and J calls and clone size are as listed in that table; D and trimming were resolved from the DNA. The data hold 250,000 or so clones, with 70% to 85% observed a single time. The receptor comes from a man older than 75 with acute or convalescent COVID-19. The sequenced sample was peripheral blood.

The CDR3 bases are TGTGCCAGCAGTTTGCCAGGCGGGGGCGGGGAACTGTTTTTT. Translated: CASSLPGGGGELFF. V gene TRBV28 combines with J gene TRBJ1-4; tentatively, D is TRBD1 (6 bases). Germline-derived CDR1 and CDR2 are MDHEN and SYDVKM. The V and J ends lost 3 bases and 12 bases respectively, with 17 bases between them. The CDR3 has 14 residues.